The T cell receptor beta chain described here comes from a study of T cells in Graves' hyperthyroidism and ophthalmopathy. Study-wide points: In validation, the model predicted ophthalmopathy. These predictions came a median approximately 5.9 months before onset.

Orbital computed tomography and thyroid ultrasound, together with serum TRAb and thyroxine and clinical symptoms, were used for diagnoses. Note on this clonotype: Its specificity is unknown.

Researchers took RNA transcripts and amplified the TCR beta CDR3 regions from them. With the HTBI primer set, the TCR CDR3 went through a first round of RT-PCR. Each CDR3 protein gets one entry after TCRdb re-called the multiplex PCR reads with MiXCR. In the table there are about 290,000 distinct CDR3 sequences, around 20% of which are singletons. The source is a man between 45 and 60 years old with Graves' ophthalmopathy. Sequencing was done on a sample of blood.

The CDR3 region is CASSLPRQEEQYF. CDR3 DNA sequence: TGTGCCAGCAGTCTCCCTAGGCAGGAGGAGCAGTACTTC. The chain is built from TRBV28 and TRBJ2-7; D is unclear. Germline lookup yields CDR1 MDHEN and CDR2 SYDVKM. The CDR3 is 13 residues long. V was cut by 5 bases and J by 7 bases, with 15 bases left in between.